This is a list of T cell receptor beta chains from one sample in a study of shared clonotypes between healthy human individuals. Data came from immunoSEQ multiplex PCR; TCRdb stores just in-frame clones and leaves some out. Here the sample spans about 2.1 million clones, around 93% being singletons. Material: naive CD8+ T cells from PBMCs. These receptors were collected from a man aged 18 to 29 in good health. Some clones in this sample may be carry-over from other donors' samples. Both conserved end residues are part of each CDR3. Each record gives: D gene, clone size, V gene, J gene, CDR3 DNA, CDR3 protein. A D gene is named only where the DNA matches it firmly. Clone sizes are given selectively: once, few, many, or a class where the clone is expanded.

>.|.|TRBV11-2|TRBJ1-5
TGTGCCAGCAGCTTAGACCACTACAGGGGCAATCAGCCCCAGCATTTT
CASSLDHYRGNQPQHF
>.|.|TRBV19|TRBJ1-1
TGTGCCAGTAGTACTGCAGGGCCTGAAGCTTTCTTT
CASSTAGPEAFF
>.|few|TRBV7-8|TRBJ1-1
TGTGCCAGCAGCTTAGAAAGGGGCACTGAAGCTTTCTTT
CASSLERGTEAFF
>.|once|TRBV7-9|TRBJ2-1
TGTGCCAGCAGCGCAGCCCCCAATGAGCAGTTCTTC
CASSAAPNEQFF
>.|.|TRBV28|TRBJ2-5
TGTGCCAGCAGTCTCTCCCGAGAGACCCAGTACTTC
CASSLSRETQYF
>TRBD1|.|TRBV19|TRBJ1-1
TGTGCCAGTACCTCACGGACAGGAAGCACTGAAGCTTTCTTT
CASTSRTGSTEAFF
>.|.|TRBV5-8|TRBJ2-1
TGTGCCAGCAGCTTGGGCAGGAGGGAGCAGTTCTTC
CASSLGRREQFF
>.|.|TRBV27|TRBJ2-7
TGTGCCAGCAGTCCACTGCCCCTAGGGGCGGGGAGCTCCTACGAGCAGTACTTC
CASSPLPLGAGSSYEQYF
>.|.|TRBV15|TRBJ1-1
TGTGCCACCAGCATAACAAGAGTCACTGAAGCTTTCTTT
CATSITRVTEAFF
>.|.|TRBV5-4|TRBJ2-7
TGTGCCAGCAGCTTGCTGGAAAATAACGAGCAGTACTTC
CASSLLENNEQYF
>.|.|TRBV27|TRBJ1-1
TGTGCCAGCAGCTTCGGGGGCGCGGGGACTGAAGCTTTCTTT
CASSFGGAGTEAFF
>.|.|TRBV6-5|TRBJ2-2
TGTGCCAGCAGTTCCCAAATTATGGACGGGGAGCTGTTTTTT
CASSSQIMDGELFF
>.|.|TRBV5-1|TRBJ2-7
TGCGCCAGCAGCCCTAGGATCTCGTCCTACGAGCAGTACTTC
CASSPRISSYEQYF
>.|.|TRBV19|TRBJ1-2
TGTGCCAGTAGTGAGGTCGGGTCTTATGGCTACACCTTC
CASSEVGSYGYTF
>.|.|TRBV9|TRBJ2-1
TGTGCCAGCAGCGTTTGGGGGAATGAGCAGTTCTTC
CASSVWGNEQFF
>.|.|TRBV27|TRBJ2-1
TGTGCCAGCAGTCCCTGGTCTTACAATGAGCAGTTCTTC
CASSPWSYNEQFF
>.|.|TRBV4-3|TRBJ2-3
TGCGCCAGCAGCCAGGAGCTTTACTCTAGCACAGATACGCAGTATTTT
CASSQELYSSTDTQYF
>.|few|TRBV19|TRBJ1-1
TGTGCCAGTAGTGCCAGATTCTTCATGAACACTGAAGCTTTCTTT
CASSARFFMNTEAFF
>.|.|TRBV6-5|TRBJ1-1
TGTGCCAGCAGTTACTCGGGAAGCCTTACCGAAGCTTTCTTT
CASSYSGSLTEAFF
>TRBD1|.|TRBV27|TRBJ2-7
TGTGCCAGCAGTCTACGACAGGGGGGCCCCTACGAGCAGTACTTC
CASSLRQGGPYEQYF
>TRBD1|.|TRBV7-9|TRBJ2-7
TGTGCCAGCAGCCCTGGGGGGACAGGGCAAAGCTACGAGCAGTACTTC
CASSPGGTGQSYEQYF
>.|.|TRBV29-1|TRBJ2-1
TGCAGCGTTGAAGGCCTGGGAGACTACAATGAGCAGTTCTTC
CSVEGLGDYNEQFF
>TRBD1|.|TRBV6-1|TRBJ2-2
TGTGCCAGCAGCTGGACAGGGAACACCGGGGAGCTGTTTTTT
CASSWTGNTGELFF
>TRBD2|.|TRBV28|TRBJ2-1
TGTGCCAGCAGAAAAAAGCGGGGACTCGACAATGAGCAGTTCTTC
CASRKKRGLDNEQFF
>.|.|TRBV5-4|TRBJ2-5
TGTGCCAGCAGCTTGGCCGGATTGATGCGACTAGAACGGGAGACCCAGTACTTC
CASSLAGLMRLERETQYF
>.|.|TRBV19|TRBJ2-7
TGTGCCAGTAGTATGGGACCTGGCTACGAGCAGTACTTC
CASSMGPGYEQYF
>.|.|TRBV29-1|TRBJ1-4
TGCAGCGGGGACGCGAATGAAAAACTGTTTTTT
CSGDANEKLFF
>.|.|TRBV30|TRBJ1-1
TGTGCCTGGAGTACCCCGACTGAAGCTTTCTTT
CAWSTPTEAFF
>TRBD1|.|TRBV5-4|TRBJ1-1
TGTGCCAGCAGCACGGGGGACAGATACATGAACACTGAAGCTTTCTTT
CASSTGDRYMNTEAFF
>.|.|TRBV6-6|TRBJ1-2
TGTGCCAGCACCTGGACAGCTCTACCCTATGGCTACACCTTC
CASTWTALPYGYTF
>.|.|TRBV5-1|TRBJ2-7
TGCGCCAGCAGCTGGGGGGATAGCTACGAGCAGTACTTC
CASSWGDSYEQYF
>.|once|TRBV10-3|TRBJ2-2
TGTGCCATCATGTCCATTTGGCCCGGGGAGCTGTTTTTT
CAIMSIWPGELFF
>.|.|TRBV7-9|TRBJ2-1
TGTGCCATACCGGGACATGGTGAGCAGTTCTTC
CAIPGHGEQFF
>TRBD2|.|TRBV2|TRBJ2-1
TGTGCCAGCAGGGGACTAGCGGTATACAATGAGCAGTTCTTC
CASRGLAVYNEQFF
>.|.|TRBV5-1|TRBJ2-1
TGCGCCAGCAGCTTGGAACTAGTGGGGCATGAGCAGTTCTTC
CASSLELVGHEQFF
>.|.|TRBV7-9|TRBJ1-1
TGTGCCAGCAGTCCCTCCAGCGTTATGAACACTGAAGCTTTCTTT
CASSPSSVMNTEAFF
>.|.|TRBV7-2|TRBJ1-2
TGTGCCAGCAGCTCAAGGGACACCTCTAACTATGGCTACACCTTC
CASSSRDTSNYGYTF
>TRBD2|.|TRBV2|TRBJ2-5
TGTGCCAGCAGTGAACTAGCGGGAGCCGAGACCCAGTACTTC
CASSELAGAETQYF
>TRBD2|.|TRBV19|TRBJ2-5
TGTGCCAGTAGCCCTCACCGGGAGCGGGAGGACCGAGAGACCCAGTACTTC
CASSPHREREDRETQYF
>.|.|TRBV6-1|TRBJ2-7
TGTGCCAGCAGTGGAAGGGGTGGCATCTACGAGCAGTACTTC
CASSGRGGIYEQYF
>TRBD1|.|TRBV6-5|TRBJ2-1
TGTGCCAGCAGTCCCGGGACAGGGTTGTTCAATGAGCAGTTCTTC
CASSPGTGLFNEQFF
>TRBD1|.|TRBV28|TRBJ2-1
TGTGCCAGCAGTTTGCTGGGACAGGATTACAATGAGCAGTTCTTC
CASSLLGQDYNEQFF
>TRBD1|.|TRBV4-2|TRBJ2-2
TGTGCCAGCAGCCAGGGGACAGCGAACACCGGGGAGCTGTTTTTT
CASSQGTANTGELFF
>.|.|TRBV19|TRBJ1-5
TGTGCCAGTAGCCCATATAGAGACAATCAGCCCCAGCATTTT
CASSPYRDNQPQHF
>TRBD1|few|TRBV9|TRBJ1-2
TGTGCCAGCAGCGGGGAAGGGACAGTCTATGGCTACACCTTC
CASSGEGTVYGYTF
>.|.|TRBV29-1|TRBJ2-7
TGCAGCGTTGTTGGGCGGGGAAGCTCCTACGAGCAGTACTTC
CSVVGRGSSYEQYF
>.|.|TRBV6-5|TRBJ1-5
TGTGCCAGCAGTGCGACAGTAGGGTTTTTAGAGCCCCAGCATTTT
CASSATVGFLEPQHF
>.|.|TRBV6-6|TRBJ2-7
TGTGCCAGCAGTTACCGCGGGACAGCGGGCTACGAGCAGTACTTC
CASSYRGTAGYEQYF
>.|once|TRBV4-3|TRBJ2-7
TGCGCCAGCAGCCAAGGAATACGCGGGTCCTACGAGCAGTACTTC
CASSQGIRGSYEQYF
>.|.|TRBV4-2|TRBJ2-7
TGTGCCAGCAGCCCCCCTTCAAGTTGGTTCTACGAGCAGTACTTC
CASSPPSSWFYEQYF
>.|once|TRBV6-5|TRBJ1-2
TGTGCCAGCCTGGACACTTATGGCTACACCTTC
CASLDTYGYTF
>.|once|TRBV5-6|TRBJ2-7
TGTGCCAGCAGCTTGGCCGGGAGCTACGAGCAGTACTTC
CASSLAGSYEQYF
>.|.|TRBV13|TRBJ2-7
TGTGCCAGCAGCTTAGGGAGAGTTGGGTACGAGCAGTACTTC
CASSLGRVGYEQYF
>.|.|TRBV10-3|TRBJ2-7
TGTGCCATCAGTGTTGAGGCAGCGATCTCCTACGAGCAGTACTTC
CAISVEAAISYEQYF
>TRBD1|.|TRBV7-3|TRBJ2-7
TGTGCCAGCAGCTCCCGACAGGGTTCCTACGAGCAGTACTTC
CASSSRQGSYEQYF
>.|.|TRBV11-2|TRBJ2-5
TGTGCCAGCAGCTTAGTTACTCCGGGAGACCCCCTCTTGGAGACCCAGTACTTC
CASSLVTPGDPLLETQYF
>.|.|TRBV11-2|TRBJ2-2
TGTGCCAGCAGCGTCAACCTGGCTGGGGAGCTGTTTTTT
CASSVNLAGELFF
>.|.|TRBV2|TRBJ2-7
TGTGCCAGCAAGGTTTGGATCTCCTACGAGCAGTACTTC
CASKVWISYEQYF
>.|.|TRBV6-5|TRBJ2-5
TGTGCCAGCAGTTACCTGGGGGGAGAGACCCAGTACTTC
CASSYLGGETQYF
>.|.|TRBV7-9|TRBJ2-1
TGTGCCAGCAGCATCCCGTTCGGGCAGCCCCTCGTACACAATGAGCAGTTCTTC
CASSIPFGQPLVHNEQFF